One sample yielded the 12 T cell receptor beta chains listed below, sequenced in a study of cytomegalovirus exposure and HLA in healthy donors. 13 Jbeta primers and 60 Vbeta primers were used for the PCR. Repertoires were generated with immunoSEQ multiplex PCR, while TCRdb's copy carries only in-frame clones and drops some. The sample yields about 160,000 clones, about four fifths seen once. The sequenced sample was PBMCs. The source of these receptors is a man between 45 and 60 years old in good health and CMV-seropositive.

This chain joins TRBV2 and TRBJ2-7; the match to TRBD1 covers 7 bases. CDR1 and CDR2 from the germline V gene are SNHLY and FYNNEI. CDR3 length: 15 residues. Losses at the gene ends were 0 bases for V and 2 bases for J; bases not matched to a gene: 4. The CDR3 loop is CASSEAGGTTYEQYF. DNA of the CDR3: TGTGCCAGCAGTGAAGCAGGGGGCACTACCTACGAGCAGTACTTC.

V usage is TRBV5-1 and J usage is TRBJ2-1, with 8 bases matching TRBD1. The germline gives CDR1 SGHRS, CDR2 YFSETQ. This CDR3 contains 18 residues. J was trimmed by 8 bases and V by 3 bases; bases with no gene match: 19. The CDR3 bases are TGCGCCAGCAGCTCGTGGACAGGGTTAACTCAGGGTTGGGATGAGCAGTTCTTC. This sequence encodes CASSSWTGLTQGWDEQFF.

V gene TRBV20-1 combines with J gene TRBJ2-1, with D perhaps TRBD2 (5 bases). This CDR3 spans 11 amino acids. Trimming removed 6 bases at V and 9 bases at J, with 12 bases between. From germline, CDR1 is DFQATT and CDR2 SNEGSKA (reference sequence). CDR3: CSANRGSEQFF. CDR3 nucleotide sequence: TGCAGTGCCAACAGAGGGAGTGAGCAGTTCTTC.

The chain carries TRBV2 and TRBJ1-2; D might be TRBD1 (6 bases). V was cut by 6 bases and J by 3 bases, with 11 bases left in between. The CDR3 spans 13 residues. Germline-derived CDR1 and CDR2 are SNHLY and FYNNEI. CDR3 in DNA: TGTGCCAGCAGATCGACAGGAGACTATGGCTACACCTTC. Its translation is CASRSTGDYGYTF.

This chain joins TRBV9 and TRBJ1-3; a possible D gene is TRBD1 (5 bases). The CDR3 runs 18 residues. Germline V CDR1 and CDR2: SGDLS, YYNGEE. The V end was cut by 4 bases, the J end by 4 bases, with 24 bases between. The CDR3, as DNA: TGTGCCAGCAGCCTCGTAGCCCCTAAACCGGGGGAGGGAAACACCATATATTTT. Translating it yields CASSLVAPKPGEGNTIYF. Full variable domain (missing parts from reference TRBV9 and TRBJ1-3): DSGVTQTPKHLITATGQRVTLRCSPRSGDLSVYWYQQSLDQGLQFLIQYYNGEERAKGNILERFSAQQFPDLHSELNLSSLELGDSALYFCASSLVAPKPGEGNTIYFGEGSWLTVV.

The rearrangement joins TRBV6-1 to TRBJ1-3, with D possibly TRBD1 on 6 matching bases. V dropped 6 bases and J dropped 3 bases, with 12 bases sitting between them. The germline gives CDR1 MNHNS, CDR2 SASEGT. This CDR3 spans 14 amino acids. CDR3 in DNA: TGTGCCAGCAGCGAACAGGGAAGTGGAAACACCATATATTTT. Translating gives CASSEQGSGNTIYF.

The rearrangement joins TRBV7-2 to TRBJ2-1, with 8 bases identical to TRBD2. CDR3 length equals 17 residues. Trimming cost V 4 bases and J 6 bases; bases outside gene matches: 14. Germline CDR1 reads SGHTA; CDR2 reads FQGNSA. The chain's CDR3 is CASSYGSGGAISNEQFF. For the CDR3, the DNA is TGTGCCAGCAGCTACGGTTCCGGGGGGGCCATCTCCAATGAGCAGTTCTTC.

The chain carries TRBV21-1 and TRBJ2-7; the table's D call, TRBD2, was not checked against the DNA. TRBV21-1 is designated a pseudogene. The CDR3 is 16 amino acids. CDR3 sequence (DNA): TGTGCCAGCAGCAAACTACCTAGCGGGGTTTCCTACGAGCAGTACTTC. This encodes CASSKLPSGVSYEQYF.

The chain links TRBV28 to TRBJ1-1; D possibly corresponds to TRBD1 (5 bases). This CDR3 is 13 amino acids long. Germline-derived CDR1 and CDR2 are MDHEN and SYDVKM. V gave up 5 bases and J gave up 3 bases, with 10 bases separating them. DNA for the CDR3: TGTGCCAGCAGTCTCCAAGGGGACACTGAAGCTTTCTTT. It is translated as CASSLQGDTEAFF.

This chain joins TRBV30 and TRBJ1-1; D is possibly TRBD1 (6 bases). The CDR3 covers 15 residues. Trimming pared 0 bases from V and 2 bases from J, leaving 13 bases between. CDR1 and CDR2 (germline): GTSNPN, SVGIG (reference sequence). The CDR3 loop reads CAWSVRQGINTEAFF. Here the CDR3 DNA reads TGTGCCTGGAGTGTACGGCAGGGGATCAACACTGAAGCTTTCTTT.

This clone was counted once. This chain joins TRBV11-1 and TRBJ2-1, with 8 bases matching TRBD1. Germline assignment: CDR1 SGHAT and CDR2 FQDESV (reference sequence). V was clipped by 3 bases and J by 4 bases; unmatched bases: 8. The CDR3 totals 16 residues. Written as DNA, the CDR3 is TGTGCCAGCAGCTTGGATAGGACAGGGAGTTACAATGAGCAGTTCTTC. This translates into CASSLDRTGSYNEQFF.

This clone was picked up a small number of times. The chain is built from TRBV7-2 and TRBJ1-2, with 8 bases lining up with TRBD1. V was pared by 8 bases and J by 3 bases, with 5 bases of the junction left unmatched. This CDR3 has 13 amino acids. Germline V lookup: CDR1 SGHTA, CDR2 FQGNSA. Written as DNA, the CDR3 is TGTGCCAGCGCTCTACAGGGGGACTATGGCTACACCTTC. This translates into CASALQGDYGYTF.